This T cell receptor (beta chain) was captured in a study of siplizumab effects on memory and regulatory T cells. Study-wide results and limits: An assignable naive or memory phenotype was lacking in roughly 80-96% of proliferating CD4+ or CD8+ clones. Tracing alloreactive clones into unstimulated subsets worked for only a minor fraction of them. The study found naive T cells seemingly more diverse than memory cells and seemingly major alloresponse contributors. Fewer alloreactive sequences mapped to unstimulated CD4+ memory cells under siplizumab.

Trimming stripped 0 bases from V and 4 bases from J, with 4 bases between. Germline CDR1 and CDR2: SGHRS and YFSETQ. There are 12 residues in the CDR3. Repertoires were generated with immunoSEQ multiplex PCR, while TCRdb's copy carries only in-frame clones and drops some. Here the sample spans 75,000 to 100,000 clones, just under 95% being singletons. A remark on this clone: Its antigen is not known.

V and J are TRBV5-1 and TRBJ2-5; D ambiguous. Sequencing input: non-Treg CD4+ T cells sorted from blood. The clonotype was recovered from a human donor in good health. CDR3 bases: TGCGCCAGCAGCTTGGCCGGAGAGACCCAGTACTTC. Its protein is CASSLAGETQYF.